The sequence of this TCR beta chain was determined in a study of cytomegalovirus exposure and HLA in healthy donors. Worth noting for this clone: Its specificity is not known.

The PCR had 60 Vbeta and 13 Jbeta primers. Here immunoSEQ multiplex PCR was the method, and the copy in TCRdb shows in-frame clones only, minus some. The table lists 150,000 to 200,000 clones, more than 75% of them singletons. With 7 bases removed from V and 5 bases from J, the gap between germline ends came to 11 bases. Germline V lookup: CDR1 SNHLY, CDR2 FYNNEI. CDR3 length equals 12 residues. Points from the study as a whole: Data from an earlier analysis indicated that most TCR beta V segments were productive either about 90% or about 30% of the time. Later analysis indicated greater clonal expansion among HLA-associated TCR beta chains than among equally common other chains.

Sequenced material: PBMCs. The chain carries TRBV2 and TRBJ2-5; possible D gene TRBD2, 6 bases. The receptor comes from a girl less than two years old in good health and CMV-seronegative. The CDR3 loop is CASILGGETQYF. The CDR3 DNA reads as TGTGCCAGCATCCTAGGAGGGGAGACCCAGTACTTC. The complete variable domain, with remaining parts taken from reference TRBV2 and TRBJ2-5, reads EPEVTQTPSHQVTQMGQEVILRCVPISNHLYFYWYRQILGQKVEFLVSFYNNEISEKSEIFDDQFSVERPDGSNFTLKIRSTKLEDSAMYFCASILGGETQYFGPGTRLLVL.